Listed below are T cell receptor beta chains from one sample, sequenced in a study of T cell changes during pregnancy in multiple sclerosis. The table came from immunoSEQ multiplex PCR; TCRdb's copy has only in-frame clones and leaves some out. Altogether 12,000 or so clones are present, around 84% being singletons, with the ten largest covering around 11%. Sequenced material: CD8+ T cells from peripheral blood mononuclear cells, taken after pregnancy. These receptors were taken from a female donor in good health, enrolled as a control in a pregnancy study. Each CDR3 is given with its conserved first and last residue. The D gene is left open where the match is weak. The listing skips clone size in some rows; elsewhere it reads once, few, many or a size class.

TRBJ2-3 | once | NA | TRBV2 | CASSEWGPSPSTDTQYF | TGTGCCAGCAGTGAATGGGGGCCCTCTCCTAGCACAGATACGCAGTATTTT
TRBJ2-1 | NA | NA | TRBV4-1 | CASSQEVGVTYNEQFF | TGCGCCAGCAGCCAAGAGGTGGGAGTGACCTACAATGAGCAGTTCTTC
TRBJ2-3 | NA | TRBD1 | TRBV29-1 | CSVPPGQGVPDTQYF | TGCAGCGTGCCTCCGGGACAGGGCGTACCAGATACGCAGTATTTT
TRBJ2-7 | NA | NA | TRBV6-1 | CASSERPDSRQGAEQYF | TGTGCCAGCAGTGAAAGACCCGACAGCCGCCAAGGAGCCGAGCAGTACTTC
TRBJ2-1 | NA | TRBD2 | TRBV7-3 | CASSLTAGAFSSYNEQFF | TGTGCCAGCAGCTTAACAGCGGGGGCCTTTAGCTCCTACAATGAGCAGTTCTTC
TRBJ2-7 | NA | TRBD2 | TRBV11-2 | CASSPGTSSTEQYF | TGTGCCAGCAGCCCCGGGACTAGCTCGACCGAGCAGTACTTC
TRBJ2-1 | NA | NA | TRBV7-2 | CASSYFIGGQFF | TGTGCCAGCAGCTACTTCATCGGGGGGCAGTTCTTC
TRBJ1-5 | NA | TRBD1 | TRBV19 | CASRTGGTPSNQPQHF | TGTGCCAGCCGGACAGGGGGAACCCCTAGCAATCAGCCCCAGCATTTT
TRBJ1-2 | NA | TRBD1 | TRBV29-1 | CSTGTGIYGYTF | TGCAGCACCGGGACAGGGATCTATGGCTACACCTTC
TRBJ2-3 | NA | NA | TRBV4-2 | CASSQDRAGGTDTQYF | TGTGCCAGCAGCCAAGATCGGGCGGGTGGCACAGATACGCAGTATTTT